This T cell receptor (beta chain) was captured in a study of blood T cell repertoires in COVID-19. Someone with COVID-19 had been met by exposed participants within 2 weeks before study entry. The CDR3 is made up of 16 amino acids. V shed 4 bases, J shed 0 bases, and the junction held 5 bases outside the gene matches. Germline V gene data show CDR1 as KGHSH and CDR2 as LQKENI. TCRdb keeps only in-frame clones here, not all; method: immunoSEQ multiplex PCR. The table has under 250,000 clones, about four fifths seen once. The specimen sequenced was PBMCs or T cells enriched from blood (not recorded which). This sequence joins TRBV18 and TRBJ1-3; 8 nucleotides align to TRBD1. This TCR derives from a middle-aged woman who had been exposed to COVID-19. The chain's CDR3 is CASSLGTGYSGNTIYF. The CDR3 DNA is TGTGCCAGCTCACTTGGGACAGGCTACTCTGGAAACACCATATATTTT.